This T cell receptor (beta chain) derives from a study of blood T cell repertoires in COVID-19. Turning to the study itself: Samples came from the United States, Italy and Spain, spanning acute and convalescent COVID-19. In each case, the material was cDNA or gDNA derived from T cells, B-cell-depleted T cells, or PBMCs.

After removal of 1 base from V and 0 bases from J, the junction contained 8 bases not matched to a gene. The CDR3 loop spans 19 amino acids. The V gene's germline CDR1 is KGHSH and CDR2 LQKENI. Original processing notes: Estimation of nucleated cell counts was performed using reference gene primer amplification. The data were produced by immunoSEQ multiplex PCR, yet TCRdb's version contains in-frame clones alone and is incomplete. V and J calls plus clone size are reproduced from that table; the DNA served to infer D and trimming. Among about 80,000 clones listed, around four fifths were seen once. Sequences were obtained from peripheral blood. The receptor comes from a human donor in a cohort sampled during active COVID-19. V is TRBV18 and J is TRBJ2-1; TRBD2 agrees at 11 bases. CDR3 nucleotide sequence: TGTGCCAGCTCACCACTCGTAGCGGGGGGGCCCAGCTCCTACAATGAGCAGTTCTTC. This codes for CASSPLVAGGPSSYNEQFF.